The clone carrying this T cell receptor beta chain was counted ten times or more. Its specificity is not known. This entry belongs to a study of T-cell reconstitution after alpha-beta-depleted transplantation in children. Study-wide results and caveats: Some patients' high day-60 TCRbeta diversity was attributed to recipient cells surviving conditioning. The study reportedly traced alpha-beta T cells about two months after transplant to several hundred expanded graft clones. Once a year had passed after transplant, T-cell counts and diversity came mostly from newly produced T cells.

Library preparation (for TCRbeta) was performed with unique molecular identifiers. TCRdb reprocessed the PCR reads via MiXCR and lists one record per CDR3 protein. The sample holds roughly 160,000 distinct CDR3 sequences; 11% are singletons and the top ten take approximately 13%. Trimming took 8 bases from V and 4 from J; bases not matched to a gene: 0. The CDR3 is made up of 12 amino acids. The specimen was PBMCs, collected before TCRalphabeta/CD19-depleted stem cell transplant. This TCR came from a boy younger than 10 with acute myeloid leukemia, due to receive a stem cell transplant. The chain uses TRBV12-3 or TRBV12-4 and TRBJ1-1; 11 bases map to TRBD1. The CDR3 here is CASGTGGTEAFF. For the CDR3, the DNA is TGTGCCAGCGGGACAGGGGGCACTGAAGCTTTCTTT.